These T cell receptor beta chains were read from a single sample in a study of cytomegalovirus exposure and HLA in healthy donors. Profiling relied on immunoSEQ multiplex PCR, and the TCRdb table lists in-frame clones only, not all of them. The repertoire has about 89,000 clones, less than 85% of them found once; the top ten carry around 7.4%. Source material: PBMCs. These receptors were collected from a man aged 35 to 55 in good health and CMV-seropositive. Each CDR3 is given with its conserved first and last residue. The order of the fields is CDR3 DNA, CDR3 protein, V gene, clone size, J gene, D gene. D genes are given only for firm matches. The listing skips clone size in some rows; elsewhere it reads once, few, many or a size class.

TGTGCCAGCAGCTTATTCATTTCCCAGGCCAAAAACATTCAGTACTTC | CASSLFISQAKNIQYF | TRBV7-9 | NA | TRBJ2-4 | NA
TGTGCCAGCAGCCACCCCGGTAGCGGGAGGTCCCGCTATACGCAGTATTTT | CASSHPGSGRSRYTQYF | TRBV4-2 | NA | TRBJ2-3 | TRBD2
TGTGCCAGCAGCGTCCGGGAGACCGAGGAGACCCAGTACTTC | CASSVRETEETQYF | TRBV7-8 | once | TRBJ2-5 | NA
TGCAGCGTTGAAAATAGTGAGCAGTTCTTC | CSVENSEQFF | TRBV29-1 | NA | TRBJ2-1 | NA
TGTGCCACCAGCAGAGTGGGACTAGCGGGAGGCCCCACAGGGACCCAGTACTTC | CATSRVGLAGGPTGTQYF | TRBV15 | NA | TRBJ2-5 | TRBD2
TGTGCCAGCAGCTTCCCTACCCGGGGACTAGCTAGCTCCTACAATGAGCAGTTCTTC | CASSFPTRGLASSYNEQFF | TRBV7-9 | NA | TRBJ2-1 | TRBD2
TGTGCCAGCAGGCTACAGGGGAATCAGCCCCAGCATTTT | CASRLQGNQPQHF | TRBV7-2 | NA | TRBJ1-5 | TRBD1
TGTGCCAGCAGTTTGACTAGCGGGAGAAGGACAGATACGCAGTATTTT | CASSLTSGRRTDTQYF | TRBV28 | NA | TRBJ2-3 | TRBD2
TGTGCCAGTAGTATACGGGGGAGCGCCTACGAGCAGTACTTC | CASSIRGSAYEQYF | TRBV19 | NA | TRBJ2-7 | NA
TGCAGCGTCCGAAAACAGGTGTCCCACTACTACGAGCAGTACTTC | CSVRKQVSHYYEQYF | TRBV29-1 | NA | TRBJ2-7 | NA
TGTGCCAGCAGTTACACGGGACTAGCCTACGAGCAGTACTTC | CASSYTGLAYEQYF | TRBV6-5 | NA | TRBJ2-7 | TRBD2
TGTGCCACCAGCAGCCCCTCCGGGACAGGAACGTACGAGCAGTACTTC | CATSSPSGTGTYEQYF | TRBV15 | NA | TRBJ2-7 | TRBD1
TGTGCCAGCTCACCACGCACTAGCGGTCTTGGCACAGATACGCAGTATTTT | CASSPRTSGLGTDTQYF | TRBV18 | NA | TRBJ2-3 | TRBD2
TGTGCCAGCAGCTTAGGAACGGAGAGCGGGAAAGCCGAGCAGTACTTC | CASSLGTESGKAEQYF | TRBV5-4 | NA | TRBJ2-7 | TRBD2